The clone carrying this T cell receptor (beta chain) was counted at least ten times. Time point reported: pre-sensitization, week 0. Treatment reported: therapeutic diphenylcyclopropenone sensitization with weekly scalp DPC. RNA extraction used unfractionated whole blood as the source of total RNA. TCRdb analysed the RACE reads with MiXCR anew, one entry per CDR3 protein. The table shows 300,000 to 450,000 distinct CDR3 sequences, with 4% to 6% occurring only once. The CDR3 is 18 amino acids. Germline V CDR1 and CDR2: SEHNR, FQNEAQ (reference sequence). V lost 1 base, J lost 0 bases, and 13 bases lay in between. The record originates from a study of human T cells and chemical hapten exposure.

The sequencing here drew on whole blood, taken in connection with sensitization to the hapten diphenylcyclopropenone (DPC). The clonotype originates from a woman between 50 and 59 years old with alopecia areata. Some clones in this sample may be carry-over from other donors' samples. This chain connects TRBV7-9 to TRBJ2-6, with no clear D. CDR3 sequence (DNA): TGTGCCAGCAGCTTAGGCGCAATGGGAAGCTCTGGGGCCAACGTCCTGACTTTC. Translated: CASSLGAMGSSGANVLTF. Full variable domain (rest looked up from reference TRBV7-9 and TRBJ2-6): DTGVSQNPRHKITKRGQNVTFRCDPISEHNRLYWYRQTLGQGPEFLTYFQNEAQLEKSRLLSDRFSAERPKGSFSTLEIQRTEQGDSAMYLCASSLGAMGSSGANVLTFGAGSRLTVL.